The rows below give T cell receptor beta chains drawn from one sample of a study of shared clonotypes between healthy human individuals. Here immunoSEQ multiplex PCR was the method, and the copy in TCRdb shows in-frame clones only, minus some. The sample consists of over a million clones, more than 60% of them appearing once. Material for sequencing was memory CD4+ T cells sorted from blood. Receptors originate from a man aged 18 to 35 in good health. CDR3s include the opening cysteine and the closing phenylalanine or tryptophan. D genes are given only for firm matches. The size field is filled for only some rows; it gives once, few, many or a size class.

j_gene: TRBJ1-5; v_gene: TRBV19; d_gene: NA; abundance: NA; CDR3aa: CASSIGQNQPQHF; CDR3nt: TGTGCCAGTAGTATCGGTCAGAATCAGCCCCAGCATTTT
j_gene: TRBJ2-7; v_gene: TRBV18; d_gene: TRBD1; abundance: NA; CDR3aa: CASSLTGGNFYEQYF; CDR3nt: TGTGCCAGCTCACTGACAGGGGGCAATTTCTACGAGCAGTACTTC
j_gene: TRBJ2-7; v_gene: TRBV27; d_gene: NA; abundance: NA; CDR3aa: CASAKTGPLIF; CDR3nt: TGTGCCAGCGCCAAAACCGGGCCCCTTATCTTC
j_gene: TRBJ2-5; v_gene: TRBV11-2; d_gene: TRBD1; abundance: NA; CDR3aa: CASSQGQQETQYF; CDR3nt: TGTGCCAGCAGCCAGGGACAGCAAGAGACCCAGTACTTC
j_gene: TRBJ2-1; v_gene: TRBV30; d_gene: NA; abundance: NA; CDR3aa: CAWMGGSYNEQFF; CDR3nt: TGTGCCTGGATGGGCGGTTCCTACAATGAGCAGTTCTTC
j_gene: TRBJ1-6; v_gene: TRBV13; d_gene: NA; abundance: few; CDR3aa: CASSLARGSSPLHF; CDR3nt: TGTGCCAGCAGCTTAGCCCGTGGGAGTTCACCCCTCCACTTT
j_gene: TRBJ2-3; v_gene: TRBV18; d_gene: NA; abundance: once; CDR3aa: CASSPDSYTDTQYF; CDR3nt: TGTGCCAGCTCACCAGATTCCTACACAGATACGCAGTATTTT
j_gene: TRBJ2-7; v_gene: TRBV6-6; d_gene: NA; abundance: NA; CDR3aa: CASRLGQSYSYEQYF; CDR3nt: TGTGCCAGCAGACTCGGACAGTCCTACTCCTACGAGCAGTACTTC
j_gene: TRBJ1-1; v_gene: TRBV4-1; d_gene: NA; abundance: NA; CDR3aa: CASSQDKVAAAFF; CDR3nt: TGCGCCAGCAGCCAAGATAAGGTGGCGGCCGCTTTCTTT
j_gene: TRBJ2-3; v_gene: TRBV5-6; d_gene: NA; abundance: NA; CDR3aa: CASSQRTGIGTDTQYF; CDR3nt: TGTGCCAGCAGCCAGCGTACGGGGATAGGGACAGATACGCAGTATTTT
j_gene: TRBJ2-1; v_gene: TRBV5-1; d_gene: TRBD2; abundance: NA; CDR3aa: CASTQTSRNEQFF; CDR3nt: TGCGCCAGCACCCAGACTAGCCGCAATGAGCAGTTCTTC
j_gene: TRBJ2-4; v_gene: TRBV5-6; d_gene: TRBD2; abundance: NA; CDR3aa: CASSLVAGWAKNIQYF; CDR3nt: TGTGCCAGCAGCTTGGTAGCGGGGTGGGCCAAAAACATTCAGTACTTC
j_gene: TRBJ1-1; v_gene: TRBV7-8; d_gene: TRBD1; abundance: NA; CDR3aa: CASSSRTGGTEAFF; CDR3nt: TGTGCCAGCAGCTCCCGGACAGGAGGCACTGAAGCTTTCTTT
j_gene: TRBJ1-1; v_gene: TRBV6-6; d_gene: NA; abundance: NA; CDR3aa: CASSYEVQTEAFF; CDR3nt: TGTGCCAGCAGTTACGAGGTCCAGACTGAAGCTTTCTTT
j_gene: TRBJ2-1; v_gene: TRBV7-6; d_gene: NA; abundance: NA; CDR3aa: CASSLGSPGNEQFF; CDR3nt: TGTGCCAGCAGCTTAGGCTCTCCTGGCAATGAGCAGTTCTTC